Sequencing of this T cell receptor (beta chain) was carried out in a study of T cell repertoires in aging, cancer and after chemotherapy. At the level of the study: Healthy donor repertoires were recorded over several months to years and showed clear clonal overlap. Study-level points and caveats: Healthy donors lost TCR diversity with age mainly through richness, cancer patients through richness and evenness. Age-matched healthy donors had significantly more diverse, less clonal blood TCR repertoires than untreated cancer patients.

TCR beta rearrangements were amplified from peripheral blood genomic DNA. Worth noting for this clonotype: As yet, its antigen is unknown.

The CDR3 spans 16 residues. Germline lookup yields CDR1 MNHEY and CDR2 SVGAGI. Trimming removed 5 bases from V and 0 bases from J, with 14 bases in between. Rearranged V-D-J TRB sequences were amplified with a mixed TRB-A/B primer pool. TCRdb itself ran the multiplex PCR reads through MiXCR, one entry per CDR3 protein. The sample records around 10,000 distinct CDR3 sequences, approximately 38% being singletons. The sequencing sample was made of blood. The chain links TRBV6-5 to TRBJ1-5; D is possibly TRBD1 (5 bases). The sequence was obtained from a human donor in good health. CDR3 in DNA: TGTGCCAGCAGTCAAAAGGGACCGAGTAGCAATCAGCCCCAGCATTTT. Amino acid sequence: CASSQKGPSSNQPQHF.